The 17 T cell receptor beta chains below all came from one sample that was sequenced in a study of blood T cell repertoires in COVID-19. Here immunoSEQ multiplex PCR was the method, and the copy in TCRdb shows in-frame clones only, minus some. In the table there are 110,000 or so clones, approximately 90% of which are singletons. Sample: peripheral blood. The receptors were gathered from a woman between 45 and 60 years old with acute or convalescent COVID-19.

The rearrangement uses TRBV28 and TRBJ2-3; 9 nucleotides match TRBD1. This CDR3 comprises 15 residues. The V and J ends lost 4 bases and 6 bases, in that order; junction bases with no gene match: 8. Germline V CDR1 and CDR2: MDHEN, SYDVKM. The CDR3 is CASSYRDRAGDTQYF. DNA for the CDR3: TGTGCCAGCAGTTACCGGGACAGGGCGGGGGATACGCAGTATTTT.

The CDR3 sequence is CASSSTGGTEAFF. CDR3 nucleotides: TGTGCCAGCAGCTCGACAGGGGGCACTGAAGCTTTCTTT. The J gene is TRBJ1-1, the V gene TRBV27, with 9 bases that match TRBD1. With V trimmed by 6 bases and J by 4 bases, 3 bases remained unmatched. The CDR3 loop spans 13 amino acids. CDR1 MNHEY and CDR2 SMNVEV come from the germline V gene (reference sequence).

This chain links TRBV5-1 with TRBJ2-3, with D tentatively TRBD1 (5 bases). Germline values: CDR1 SGHRS, CDR2 YFSETQ. The CDR3 runs 15 residues. The V end lost 4 bases, the J end lost 4 bases, and 16 bases lay between the germline ends. The CDR3 bases are TGCGCCAGCAGCCCGGATGGGGCAGGAGCAGATACGCAGTATTTT. Its protein is CASSPDGAGADTQYF.

The chain recombines TRBV28 with TRBJ1-4; D uncertain. V lost 5 bases and J lost 9, with 16 bases in between. CDR3 length: 14 residues. Germline V gene data show CDR1 as MDHEN and CDR2 as SYDVKM. The CDR3 DNA is TGTGCCAGCAGTCAAAGAGGTAGTGTAAAAAAACTGTTTTTT. Translated: CASSQRGSVKKLFF.

The V and J genes are TRBV18 and TRBJ1-2, with 7 bases aligning to TRBD1. The J segment lost 1 base and the V segment lost 5 bases, leaving 4 bases of the junction unmatched. The CDR3 is 14 residues long. Germline CDR1 is KGHSH and CDR2 is LQKENI. The CDR3 is CASSSDRVNYGYTF. For the CDR3, the DNA is TGTGCCAGCTCATCAGACAGGGTTAACTATGGCTACACCTTC.

Written as DNA, the CDR3 is TGCGCCAGCTCAGGGACAGGGAAGCAGCCCCAGCATTTT. Its protein product is CASSGTGKQPQHF. V is TRBV10-2 and J is TRBJ1-5; 9 positions match TRBD1. The germline gives CDR1 WSHSY, CDR2 SAAADI. V lost 8 bases and J lost 7; bases outside the gene matches: 6. The CDR3 runs to 13 residues.

This clone was seen a handful of times. The chain joins TRBV9 to TRBJ1-3; D remains unclear. The CDR3 loop spans 13 amino acids. Trimming removed 3 bases from V and 9 bases from J, with 13 bases in between. CDR1 is SGDLS, CDR2 YYNGEE, per germline. The CDR3 region is CASSAMSDGTIYF. Here the CDR3 DNA reads TGTGCCAGCAGCGCAATGAGCGATGGCACCATATATTTT.

The chain employs TRBV6-1 and TRBJ1-5, with D unclear. CDR1 MNHNS and CDR2 SASEGT come from the germline V gene. Between the trimmed V and J ends, which lost 0 bases and 3 bases, there was a span of 12 bases. The CDR3 loop spans 16 amino acids. The CDR3, as DNA: TGTGCCAGCAGTGAAGCGCGCGGCGGATTCAATCAGCCCCAGCATTTT. This sequence encodes CASSEARGGFNQPQHF.

The chain employs TRBV28 and TRBJ1-2, with TRBD1 matching over 7 bases. The CDR3 has 12 amino acids. Losses at the gene ends were 6 bases for V and 4 bases for J; bases not matched to a gene: 2. The germline V gene encodes CDR1 MDHEN and CDR2 SYDVKM. As DNA, the CDR3 is TGTGCCAGCAGCCGGGACAGCTATGGCTACACCTTC. Its protein is CASSRDSYGYTF.

The rearrangement joins TRBV7-2 to TRBJ1-1, with TRBD1 matching 8 bases. Losses at the gene ends were 6 bases for V and 0 bases for J; bases not matched to a gene: 6. Germline assignment: CDR1 SGHTA and CDR2 FQGNSA. The CDR3 runs 15 residues. The CDR3 region is CASRVQGGMNTEAFF. CDR3 in DNA: TGTGCCAGCAGGGTACAGGGGGGAATGAACACTGAAGCTTTCTTT.

This clone has only one observation. The chain links TRBV7-8 to TRBJ2-1, with 9 bases fitting TRBD2. The V and J ends lost 5 bases and 6 bases, in that order; junction bases with no gene match: 11. Germline CDR1 and CDR2: SGHVS and FQNEAQ. The CDR3 consists of 16 residues. CDR3 protein: CASSPPLAGISNEQFF. The CDR3 bases are TGTGCCAGCAGCCCGCCCCTAGCGGGAATTTCCAATGAGCAGTTCTTC.

The chain carries TRBV7-9 and TRBJ2-5; the D gene is possibly TRBD2 (6 bases). CDR3 size: 16 residues. Germline loops: CDR1 SEHNR, CDR2 FQNEAQ (reference sequence). Trimming pared 4 bases from V and 4 bases from J, leaving 19 bases between. For the CDR3, the DNA is TGTGCCAGCAGCTCCCAACGAATTTCCGGGGGAGAGACCCAGTACTTC. Translation: CASSSQRISGGETQYF. Supplemented by reference TRBV7-9 and TRBJ2-5, the full variable domain reads DTGVSQNPRHKITKRGQNVTFRCDPISEHNRLYWYRQTLGQGPEFLTYFQNEAQLEKSRLLSDRFSAERPKGSFSTLEIQRTEQGDSAMYLCASSSQRISGGETQYFGPGTRLLVL.

The chain recombines TRBV7-9 with TRBJ1-3, with TRBD1 as a possible D gene (5 bases). Germline V gene data show CDR1 as SEHNR and CDR2 as FQNEAQ (reference sequence). The V and J ends lost 7 bases and 1 base respectively, with 14 bases between them. This CDR3 region has 15 residues. The CDR3 reads CASTLGGGSGNTIYF. The CDR3 coding sequence is TGTGCCAGCACCCTCGGGGGGGGGTCTGGAAACACCATATATTTT. The full variable domain, in which reference TRBV7-9 and TRBJ1-3 provide the parts outside the CDR3, is DTGVSQNPRHKITKRGQNVTFRCDPISEHNRLYWYRQTLGQGPEFLTYFQNEAQLEKSRLLSDRFSAERPKGSFSTLEIQRTEQGDSAMYLCASTLGGGSGNTIYFGEGSWLTVV.

The rearrangement uses TRBV29-1 and TRBJ2-1; 7 nucleotides agree with TRBD1. Germline V CDR1 and CDR2: SQVTM, ANQGSEA. This CDR3 region has 14 residues. Trimming took 3 bases from V and 1 from J; bases not matched to a gene: 3. This CDR3 is CSVDKGASYNEQFF. In nucleotides, the CDR3 is TGCAGCGTTGACAAGGGGGCTTCCTACAATGAGCAGTTCTTC.

The chain uses TRBV27 and TRBJ2-5; D is ambiguous. V was trimmed by 6 bases and J by 2 bases, leaving 10 bases between them. The CDR3 sequence is 13 residues long. Germline V lookup: CDR1 MNHEY, CDR2 SMNVEV (reference sequence). The CDR3 loop reads CASSPWRQETQYF. The CDR3 nucleotides read TGTGCCAGCAGCCCCTGGCGGCAAGAGACCCAGTACTTC.

The chain is built from TRBV28 and TRBJ2-7; 9 nucleotides line up with TRBD1. This CDR3 is 16 amino acids long. CDR1 is MDHEN, CDR2 SYDVKM, per germline. Trimming removed 6 bases from V and 4 bases from J; junction bases left unmatched: 13. CDR3: CASRGKDRGEGYEQYF. The CDR3 bases are TGTGCCAGCAGGGGAAAGGACAGGGGAGAGGGTTACGAGCAGTACTTC.

V usage is TRBV7-3 and J usage is TRBJ1-3; D remains unclear. From germline, CDR1 is SGHTA and CDR2 FQGTGA. This CDR3 is 13 amino acids long. The V end lost 5 bases, the J end lost 0 bases, and 5 bases lay between the germline ends. CDR3 sequence reads: CASSESSGNTIYF. CDR3 nucleotides: TGTGCCAGCAGCGAGAGCTCTGGAAACACCATATATTTT.